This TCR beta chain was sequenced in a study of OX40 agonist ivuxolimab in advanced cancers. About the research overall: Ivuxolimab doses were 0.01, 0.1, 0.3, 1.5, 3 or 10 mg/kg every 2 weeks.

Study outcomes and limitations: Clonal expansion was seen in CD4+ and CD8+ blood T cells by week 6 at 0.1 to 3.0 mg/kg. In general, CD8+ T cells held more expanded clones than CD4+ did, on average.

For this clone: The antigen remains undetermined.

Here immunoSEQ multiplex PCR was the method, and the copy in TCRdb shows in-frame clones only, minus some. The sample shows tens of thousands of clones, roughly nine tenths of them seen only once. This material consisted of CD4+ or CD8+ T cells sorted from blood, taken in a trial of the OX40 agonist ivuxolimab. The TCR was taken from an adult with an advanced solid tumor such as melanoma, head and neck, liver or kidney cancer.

CDR3 residues: CATLTSDYYEQYF. CDR3 in DNA: TGCGCCACCTTGACTAGCGATTACTACGAGCAGTACTTC. The chain links TRBV10-2 to TRBJ2-7; TRBD2 matches 8 bases. Germline V gene sequence: CDR1 WSHSY, CDR2 SAAADI. The trim removed 10 bases at V and 3 bases at J, leaving 8 bases unmatched. The CDR3 spans 13 residues.